Listed below are T cell receptor beta chains from one sample, sequenced in a study of blood T cell repertoires in COVID-19. The method was immunoSEQ multiplex PCR; TCRdb's version includes in-frame clones alone and lacks a portion of them. The repertoire holds about 520,000 clones, with around 85% as singletons. The sequencing sample was made of peripheral blood. Source of these receptors: a human donor in a cohort sampled during active COVID-19. Each CDR3 is given with its conserved first and last residue. The D gene is left open where the match is weak. Only some rows state a clone size, as once, few, many or a class for expanded clones.

cdr3_aa: CASSFKTSGSTDTQYF
cdr3_nt: TGTGCCAGCAGTTTTAAAACTAGCGGGAGCACAGATACGCAGTATTTT
d_call: TRBD2
v_call: TRBV6-2/TRBV6-3
j_call: TRBJ2-3
clone_size: NA

cdr3_aa: CAISDGQGGGNTIYF
cdr3_nt: TGTGCCATCAGTGATGGACAGGGTGGTGGAAACACCATATATTTT
d_call: TRBD1
v_call: TRBV10-3
j_call: TRBJ1-3
clone_size: NA

cdr3_aa: CAWTDAAEQYF
cdr3_nt: TGTGCCTGGACCGACGCGGCGGAGCAGTACTTC
d_call: NA
v_call: TRBV30
j_call: TRBJ2-7
clone_size: NA

cdr3_aa: CATSRGRGSSYNEQFF
cdr3_nt: TGTGCCACCAGCAGAGGACGCGGGAGCTCCTACAATGAGCAGTTCTTC
d_call: TRBD2
v_call: TRBV15
j_call: TRBJ2-1
clone_size: once

cdr3_aa: CASSQAGTSGKDEQFF
cdr3_nt: TGTGCCAGCAGCCAGGCCGGGACTAGCGGAAAGGATGAGCAGTTCTTC
d_call: TRBD2
v_call: TRBV3-1/TRBV3-2
j_call: TRBJ2-1
clone_size: NA

cdr3_aa: CASSLYGTSGSRHNEQFF
cdr3_nt: TGTGCCAGCAGCTTATACGGGACTAGCGGGAGTCGCCACAATGAGCAGTTCTTC
d_call: TRBD2
v_call: TRBV11-3
j_call: TRBJ2-1
clone_size: NA

cdr3_aa: CASSPERADHTDTQYF
cdr3_nt: TGCGCCAGCAGCCCGGAACGAGCGGACCACACAGATACGCAGTATTTT
d_call: NA
v_call: TRBV5-1
j_call: TRBJ2-3
clone_size: NA

cdr3_aa: CASSSKHGTTYEREYF
cdr3_nt: TGTGCCAGCAGCTCCAAACATGGCACCACCTACGAGCGAGAGTACTTC
d_call: NA
v_call: TRBV11-3
j_call: TRBJ2-7
clone_size: NA

cdr3_aa: CASSVDSGGGTDTQYF
cdr3_nt: TGTGCCAGCAGCGTAGACTCGGGAGGCGGCACAGATACGCAGTATTTT
d_call: TRBD2
v_call: TRBV9
j_call: TRBJ2-3
clone_size: once

cdr3_aa: CACSRFNEKLFF
cdr3_nt: TGTGCCTGTTCGAGGTTTAATGAAAAACTGTTTTTT
d_call: NA
v_call: TRBV30
j_call: TRBJ1-4
clone_size: NA

cdr3_aa: CASSPHPGQGNTEAFF
cdr3_nt: TGTGCCAGCAGCCCCCATCCGGGACAGGGGAACACTGAAGCTTTCTTT
d_call: TRBD1
v_call: TRBV7-9
j_call: TRBJ1-1
clone_size: NA

cdr3_aa: CASSTWSYGYTF
cdr3_nt: TGTGCCAGTAGTACGTGGAGCTATGGCTACACCTTC
d_call: NA
v_call: TRBV19
j_call: TRBJ1-2
clone_size: NA

cdr3_aa: CASSEDGQGYGYTF
cdr3_nt: TGTGCCAGCAGTGAAGACGGACAGGGGTATGGCTACACCTTC
d_call: TRBD1
v_call: TRBV6-1
j_call: TRBJ1-2
clone_size: NA

cdr3_aa: CASSRQGNTEAFF
cdr3_nt: TGTGCCAGCAGTCGACAGGGGAACACTGAAGCTTTCTTT
d_call: TRBD1
v_call: TRBV6-5
j_call: TRBJ1-1
clone_size: NA

cdr3_aa: CASSTLAGTNTGELFF
cdr3_nt: TGTGCCAGCAGTACTCTAGCGGGGACCAACACCGGGGAGCTGTTTTTT
d_call: TRBD2
v_call: TRBV28
j_call: TRBJ2-2
clone_size: NA

cdr3_aa: CASSYPTLPSGRSYNEQFF
cdr3_nt: TGTGCCAGCAGTTACCCAACACTCCCTAGCGGGAGATCCTACAATGAGCAGTTCTTC
d_call: TRBD2
v_call: TRBV6-2/TRBV6-3
j_call: TRBJ2-1
clone_size: NA

cdr3_aa: CASQPTANYGYTF
cdr3_nt: TGTGCCAGTCAACCGACAGCGAACTATGGCTACACCTTC
d_call: NA
v_call: TRBV19
j_call: TRBJ1-2
clone_size: NA

cdr3_aa: CASHKGISGNNEQFF
cdr3_nt: TGTGCCAGTCATAAAGGGATTAGCGGAAACAATGAGCAGTTCTTC
d_call: NA
v_call: TRBV19
j_call: TRBJ2-1
clone_size: NA

cdr3_aa: CASSDGSEADTQYF
cdr3_nt: TGTGCCAGCAGCGACGGATCGGAGGCAGATACGCAGTATTTT
d_call: NA
v_call: TRBV5-4
j_call: TRBJ2-3
clone_size: NA

cdr3_aa: CASSDGLAGLLGEQYF
cdr3_nt: TGTGCCAGCAGCGACGGACTAGCGGGTCTGTTGGGGGAGCAGTACTTC
d_call: TRBD2
v_call: TRBV6-2/TRBV6-3
j_call: TRBJ2-7
clone_size: once

cdr3_aa: CASNGGLSTDTQYF
cdr3_nt: TGTGCCAGTAACGGCGGGTTAAGCACAGATACGCAGTATTTT
d_call: NA
v_call: TRBV19
j_call: TRBJ2-3
clone_size: NA

cdr3_aa: CAWRHLQFLNTEAFF
cdr3_nt: TGTGCCTGGAGACACCTACAGTTCCTGAACACTGAAGCTTTCTTT
d_call: NA
v_call: TRBV30
j_call: TRBJ1-1
clone_size: NA

cdr3_aa: CASSYAGGNTEAFF
cdr3_nt: TGTGCCAGCAGTTACGCAGGGGGGAACACTGAAGCTTTCTTT
d_call: TRBD1
v_call: TRBV6-2/TRBV6-3
j_call: TRBJ1-1
clone_size: NA

cdr3_aa: CASSHLGQGTGELFF
cdr3_nt: TGTGCCAGCAGCCACCTGGGACAGGGCACCGGGGAGCTGTTTTTT
d_call: TRBD1
v_call: TRBV3-1/TRBV3-2
j_call: TRBJ2-2
clone_size: few

cdr3_aa: CASSVAKSYEQYF
cdr3_nt: TGTGCCAGCAGCGTAGCTAAGTCCTACGAGCAGTACTTC
d_call: NA
v_call: TRBV9
j_call: TRBJ2-7
clone_size: NA

cdr3_aa: CASTGTSNTGELFF
cdr3_nt: TGTGCCAGTACCGGGACTAGCAACACCGGGGAGCTGTTTTTT
d_call: TRBD2
v_call: TRBV19
j_call: TRBJ2-2
clone_size: NA

cdr3_aa: CASSYKGFPGNTIYF
cdr3_nt: TGTGCCAGCAGTTACAAGGGGTTCCCAGGAAACACCATATATTTT
d_call: NA
v_call: TRBV6-5
j_call: TRBJ1-3
clone_size: NA

cdr3_aa: CASRPNRDGLEAFF
cdr3_nt: TGTGCCAGCAGGCCAAACAGGGACGGGCTTGAAGCTTTCTTT
d_call: NA
v_call: TRBV2
j_call: TRBJ1-1
clone_size: few

cdr3_aa: CASSYRLAGEQYF
cdr3_nt: TGTGCCAGCAGTTATCGACTAGCTGGCGAGCAGTACTTC
d_call: TRBD2
v_call: TRBV6-2/TRBV6-3
j_call: TRBJ2-7
clone_size: NA

cdr3_aa: CSVDFGGRGEQYF
cdr3_nt: TGCAGCGTTGACTTTGGCGGGAGGGGCGAGCAGTACTTC
d_call: TRBD2
v_call: TRBV29-1
j_call: TRBJ2-7
clone_size: NA

cdr3_aa: CASNLAGLLLSAANVLTF
cdr3_nt: TGTGCCAGCAACCTGGCTGGGCTCCTGCTATCCGCGGCCAACGTCCTGACTTTC
d_call: NA
v_call: TRBV5-4
j_call: TRBJ2-6
clone_size: NA

cdr3_aa: CASSILVVTEIGNTIYF
cdr3_nt: TGTGCCAGTAGTATTCTCGTCGTGACAGAGATCGGAAACACCATATATTTT
d_call: NA
v_call: TRBV19
j_call: TRBJ1-3
clone_size: NA

cdr3_aa: CASSLGFFPDRADSNTIYF
cdr3_nt: TGTGCCAGCAGCTTAGGCTTTTTTCCGGACAGGGCCGATTCAAACACCATATATTTT
d_call: TRBD1
v_call: TRBV7-2
j_call: TRBJ1-3
clone_size: few

cdr3_aa: CSVALQGEGAQHF
cdr3_nt: TGCAGCGTCGCCCTACAGGGAGAAGGCGCCCAGCATTTT
d_call: NA
v_call: TRBV29-1
j_call: TRBJ1-5
clone_size: NA

cdr3_aa: CATRNVGGQPQHF
cdr3_nt: TGTGCCACCCGAAACGTGGGGGGTCAGCCCCAGCATTTT
d_call: NA
v_call: TRBV19
j_call: TRBJ1-5
clone_size: NA

cdr3_aa: CASSEPGGEYSPLHF
cdr3_nt: TGTGCCAGCAGTGAACCCGGAGGGGAGTATTCACCCCTCCACTTT
d_call: NA
v_call: TRBV2
j_call: TRBJ1-6
clone_size: NA

cdr3_aa: CAISESFLSNTEAFF
cdr3_nt: TGTGCCATCAGTGAGTCGTTCTTATCGAACACTGAAGCTTTCTTT
d_call: NA
v_call: TRBV10-3
j_call: TRBJ1-1
clone_size: NA

cdr3_aa: CACLLRVHGYTF
cdr3_nt: TGTGCCTGCTTACTCAGGGTGCATGGCTACACCTTC
d_call: NA
v_call: TRBV30
j_call: TRBJ1-2
clone_size: NA

cdr3_aa: CASSGTVGEKPQHF
cdr3_nt: TGTGCCAGCAGTGGGACAGTGGGGGAAAAGCCCCAGCATTTT
d_call: NA
v_call: TRBV6-4
j_call: TRBJ1-5
clone_size: NA

cdr3_aa: CASSFRPSGYEQYF
cdr3_nt: TGTGCCAGCAGCTTCCGACCATCGGGCTACGAGCAGTACTTC
d_call: NA
v_call: TRBV13
j_call: TRBJ2-7
clone_size: once

cdr3_aa: CASSERGGQNQPQHF
cdr3_nt: TGTGCCAGCAGTGAACGAGGAGGCCAGAATCAGCCCCAGCATTTT
d_call: NA
v_call: TRBV2
j_call: TRBJ1-5
clone_size: few

cdr3_aa: CASSLAGVEQYF
cdr3_nt: TGTGCCAGCAGCCTAGCGGGAGTCGAGCAGTACTTC
d_call: TRBD2
v_call: TRBV25-1
j_call: TRBJ2-7
clone_size: NA

cdr3_aa: CASSSRGTEAFF
cdr3_nt: TGTGCCAGCAGCTCCAGAGGAACTGAAGCTTTCTTT
d_call: NA
v_call: TRBV5-8
j_call: TRBJ1-1
clone_size: NA

cdr3_aa: CASSQELGTSTDTQYF
cdr3_nt: TGTGCCAGCAGCCAAGAGCTGGGGACTAGCACAGATACGCAGTATTTT
d_call: NA
v_call: TRBV5-5
j_call: TRBJ2-3
clone_size: once

cdr3_aa: CASSLGGQGNYGYTF
cdr3_nt: TGTGCCAGCAGCTTAGGGGGACAGGGAAACTATGGCTACACCTTC
d_call: TRBD1
v_call: TRBV7-2
j_call: TRBJ1-2
clone_size: NA

cdr3_aa: CASQGGGLNVYTF
cdr3_nt: TGTGCCAGTCAAGGTGGGGGGTTGAACGTCTACACCTTC
d_call: NA
v_call: TRBV12-3/TRBV12-4
j_call: TRBJ1-2
clone_size: NA

cdr3_aa: CASSFAGISGNTIYF
cdr3_nt: TGTGCCAGCAGCTTCGCAGGGATCTCTGGAAACACCATATATTTT
d_call: NA
v_call: TRBV9
j_call: TRBJ1-3
clone_size: once

cdr3_aa: CASSFGGPSTDTQYF
cdr3_nt: TGCGCCAGCAGCTTCGGTGGGCCTAGCACAGATACGCAGTATTTT
d_call: NA
v_call: TRBV5-1
j_call: TRBJ2-3
clone_size: NA

cdr3_aa: CASSLWGTSTDTQYF
cdr3_nt: TGTGCCAGCAGCCTATGGGGGACTAGCACAGATACGCAGTATTTT
d_call: NA
v_call: TRBV3-1/TRBV3-2
j_call: TRBJ2-3
clone_size: NA

cdr3_aa: CASSITSGDSYEQYF
cdr3_nt: TGTGCCAGTAGTATTACTAGCGGGGACTCCTACGAGCAGTACTTC
d_call: TRBD2
v_call: TRBV19
j_call: TRBJ2-7
clone_size: NA

cdr3_aa: CAWSVVPRGRGGKLFF
cdr3_nt: TGTGCCTGGAGTGTTGTCCCGCGGGGGCGTGGGGGAAAACTGTTTTTT
d_call: NA
v_call: TRBV30
j_call: TRBJ1-4
clone_size: NA

cdr3_aa: CAISESGGTDTGELFF
cdr3_nt: TGTGCCATCAGTGAGAGTGGAGGGACGGACACCGGGGAGCTGTTTTTT
d_call: NA
v_call: TRBV10-3
j_call: TRBJ2-2
clone_size: NA

cdr3_aa: CASSLSGSSYNEQFF
cdr3_nt: TGTGCCAGCAGCCTTAGCGGGAGTTCATACAATGAGCAGTTCTTC
d_call: TRBD2
v_call: TRBV7-2
j_call: TRBJ2-1
clone_size: NA

cdr3_aa: CASSQDLAGSFGYTF
cdr3_nt: TGCGCCAGCAGCCAAGATCTGGCAGGGTCTTTTGGCTACACCTTC
d_call: NA
v_call: TRBV4-3
j_call: TRBJ1-2
clone_size: NA

cdr3_aa: CASSPSGQTYEQYF
cdr3_nt: TGTGCCAGCTCACCATCGGGACAGACCTACGAGCAGTACTTC
d_call: TRBD1
v_call: TRBV18
j_call: TRBJ2-7
clone_size: NA